This TCR beta chain stems from a study of vaccination and CD4 T cells after COVID-19. Study information: Treatment of control cultures consisted of a CEFX pool, an HIV-1 Nef pool, or no peptide.

Treatment reported: approximately 9-day PBMC culture with coronavirus spike peptide pools or control peptides (ViraFEST assay). Using peptide pools, antigen-specific T cells were expanded in ViraFEST before TCRs were sequenced. Sequenced with the Oncomine TCR Beta short-read assay was DNA taken from cultured CD4+ T cells. Genomic DNA extraction was carried out from cultured CD4+ T cells. TCRdb re-called the PCR reads with MiXCR, one entry per CDR3 protein. The table has about 26,000 distinct CDR3 sequences, 40% to 55% seen once. For this clonotype: The antigen is unknown.

The material was CD4+ T cells from blood, cultured in vitro, obtained before SARS-CoV-2 vaccination. The source is a human donor who received a COVID-19 vaccine.

The CDR3 region has the DNA TGTGCCAGCAGCCAAGAGGGTCAGCCCCAGCATTTT. Translating it yields CASSQEGQPQHF. The rearrangement uses TRBV14 and TRBJ1-5; D not certain. Germline loops: CDR1 SGHDN, CDR2 FVKESK. Trimming pared 0 bases from V and 6 bases from J, leaving 3 bases between. This CDR3 contains 12 residues.